These T cell receptor beta chains were read from a single sample in a study of memory B cells and T cells in multiple sclerosis. Profiled with immunoSEQ multiplex PCR; TCRdb holds only in-frame clones, not every one. The table has 550 to 800 clones, over 60% seen once; the top ten hold around an eighth. The sample comprised brain tissue. The receptors stem from a human donor with multiple sclerosis. CDR3s include the opening cysteine and the closing phenylalanine or tryptophan. Clone size is given for some rows only: seen once, a few or many times, or a class if the clone is expanded.

clone_size j_call v_call cdr3_aa
NA TRBJ2-3 TRBV4-2 CASSQDIGTDTQYF
NA TRBJ2-7 TRBV5-6 CASSPRTALSYEQYF
once TRBJ2-1 TRBV18 CASSPPERGGFNEQFF
NA TRBJ2-1 TRBV4-1 CASSRIGHTAYNEQFF
few TRBJ2-1 TRBV10-3 CAISDPNLDRYNEQFF
NA TRBJ2-5 TRBV29-1 CSVAPGLAGAQETQYF
NA TRBJ2-7 TRBV9 CASSVGPGSSYEQYF
NA TRBJ1-4 TRBV6-6 CASSPPGQGVKLFF
NA TRBJ2-5 TRBV7-3 CASSSTGTLQETQYF
NA TRBJ2-3 TRBV7-6 CASQAGVTDTQYF
NA TRBJ2-1 TRBV2 CASSSDWSSYNEQFF
NA TRBJ1-2 TRBV16 CASSQFGKYSGYGYTF
NA TRBJ1-1 TRBV5-5 CASSLVAGTGEAFF
NA TRBJ2-7 TRBV29-1 CSVRGGDSYEQYF
NA TRBJ2-7 TRBV5-1 CASSSVLDSYEQYF
NA TRBJ1-1 TRBV30 CAWSPGLMNTEAFF
NA TRBJ2-3 TRBV29-1 CSVEFVTGQDVGTDTQYF
NA TRBJ2-3 TRBV6-5 CASGGGTSGTDTQYF
large TRBJ1-4 TRBV28 CASSLFDRGGNEKLFF
once TRBJ1-6 TRBV28 CASSPLRLGAAYNSPLHF
NA TRBJ2-2 TRBV11-2 CASSLVASPNTGELFF
NA TRBJ1-2 TRBV28 CASSSTWGQEYGYTF
NA TRBJ2-5 TRBV28 CASSARVRRQETQYF
once TRBJ1-2 TRBV6-5 CASSYTGSYGYTF
NA TRBJ1-4 TRBV18 CASSPTGETNEKLFF
NA TRBJ1-5 TRBV11-2 CASSSGARGQPQHF
NA TRBJ1-1 TRBV9 CASSDNRGLANTEAFF
once TRBJ1-5 TRBV2 CASSGGVGGGNQPQHF
NA TRBJ1-2 TRBV29-1 CSVEISKGTGNYGYTF
once TRBJ1-3 TRBV28 CASRIQGTGNTIYF
once TRBJ2-3 TRBV2 CASSEGGGATDTQYF
once TRBJ2-1 TRBV29-1 CSVEEDRVEQFF
NA TRBJ1-5 TRBV2 CASSESAGAGPPQHF
NA NA TRBV2 CASRTPDGLKYEQYF
NA TRBJ1-1 TRBV5-8 CASSASIRDLDVNTEAFF
NA TRBJ2-2 TRBV7-2 CASSFFLGQELFF
few TRBJ2-5 TRBV29-1 CSVEGQGASETQYF
NA TRBJ1-2 TRBV2 CASSPGHLSYGYTF
NA TRBJ1-2 TRBV1 CTSRGFLGGLGYGYTF
NA TRBJ2-3 TRBV5-5 CASSTGTGGSDTQYF
NA TRBJ1-3 TRBV2 CASRGGLSSGNTIYF
NA TRBJ1-1 TRBV27 CASRTPGRMNTEAFF